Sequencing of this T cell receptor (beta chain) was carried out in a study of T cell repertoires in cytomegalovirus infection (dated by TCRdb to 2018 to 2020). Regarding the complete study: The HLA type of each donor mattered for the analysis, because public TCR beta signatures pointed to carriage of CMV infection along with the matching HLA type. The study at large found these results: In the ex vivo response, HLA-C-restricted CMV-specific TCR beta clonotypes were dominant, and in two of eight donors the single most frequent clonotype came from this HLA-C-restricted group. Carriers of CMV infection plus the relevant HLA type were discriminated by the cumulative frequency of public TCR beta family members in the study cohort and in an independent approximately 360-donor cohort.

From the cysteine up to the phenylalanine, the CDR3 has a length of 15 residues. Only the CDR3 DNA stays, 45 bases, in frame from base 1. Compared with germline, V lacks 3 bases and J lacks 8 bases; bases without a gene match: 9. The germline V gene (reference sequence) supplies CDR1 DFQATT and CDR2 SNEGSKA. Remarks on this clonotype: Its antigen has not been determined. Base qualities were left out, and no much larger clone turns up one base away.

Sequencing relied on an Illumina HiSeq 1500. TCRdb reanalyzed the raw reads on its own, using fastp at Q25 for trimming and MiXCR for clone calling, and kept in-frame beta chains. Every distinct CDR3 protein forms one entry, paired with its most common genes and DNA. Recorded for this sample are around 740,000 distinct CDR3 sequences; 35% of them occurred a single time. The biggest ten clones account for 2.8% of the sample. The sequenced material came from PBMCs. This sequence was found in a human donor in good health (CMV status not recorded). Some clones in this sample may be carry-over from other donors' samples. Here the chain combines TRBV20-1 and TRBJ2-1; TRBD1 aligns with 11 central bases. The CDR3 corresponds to CSASPSGQGVHEQFF. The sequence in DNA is TGCAGTGCTAGCCCCTCGGGACAGGGGGTACATGAGCAGTTCTTC.